A single sample gave rise to the 21 T cell receptor beta chains below, sequenced in a study of blood T cell repertoires in COVID-19. Here immunoSEQ multiplex PCR was the method, and the copy in TCRdb shows in-frame clones only, minus some. The sample lists about 180,000 clones; 75% to 90% were seen once. The sequenced sample consisted of peripheral blood. These receptors all come from a woman in her seventies with COVID-19, enrolled during active disease.

V gene TRBV19 combines with J gene TRBJ1-2; 10 bases match TRBD1. CDR3 size: 14 residues. With V trimmed by 3 bases and J by 6 bases, 4 bases remained unmatched. Germline CDR1 LNHDA, CDR2 SQIVND (reference sequence). For the CDR3, the DNA is TGTGCCAGTAGTATTGGACAGGGGGTAAATGGCTACACCTTC. Translating it yields CASSIGQGVNGYTF.

On this clone: Other DNA sequences in the same sample also yield this CDR3. The V gene is TRBV2, the J gene TRBJ1-2; 9 nucleotides align to TRBD1. The V and J ends lost 6 bases and 6 bases, in that order; junction bases with no gene match: 5. Germline V gene data show CDR1 as SNHLY and CDR2 as FYNNEI. This CDR3 has 13 residues. DNA of the CDR3: TGTGCCAGCAGCCCAGGACAGGGGAATGGCTACACCTTC. Amino acids: CASSPGQGNGYTF.

The chain couples TRBV5-4 to TRBJ2-7, with 12 positions matching TRBD1. There are 15 residues in the CDR3. After removal of 0 bases from V and 6 bases from J, the junction contained 4 bases not matched to a gene. Germline V lookup: CDR1 SGHNT, CDR2 YYREEE (reference sequence). In DNA form, the CDR3 reads TGTGCCAGCAGCTTGGGGGACAGGGGGCGAGCCGAGCAGTACTTC. Translated, it gives CASSLGDRGRAEQYF.

The CDR3 DNA reads TGTGCCAGCAGTGTCTGGGGACAGGGGGTCAGCAATCAGCCCCAGCATTTT. Its protein is CASSVWGQGVSNQPQHF. V and J are TRBV2 and TRBJ1-5; 11 bases align to TRBD1. V lost 4 bases to trimming and J lost 1 base; unmatched junction nucleotides: 6. Germline CDR1 is SNHLY and CDR2 is FYNNEI. CDR3 size: 17 residues.

Only one count was recorded for this clone. The gene calls are TRBV11-1 and TRBJ2-1; 9 nucleotides match TRBD2. In germline, CDR1 is SGHAT, CDR2 FQDESV (reference sequence). Trimming took 4 bases from V and 2 from J; bases not matched to a gene: 6. CDR3 length equals 16 residues. The CDR3 DNA is TGTGCCAGCAGCTCTACTAGCGGGCCTACCTACAATGAGCAGTTCTTC. Its translation is CASSSTSGPTYNEQFF.

J is TRBJ1-2 and V is TRBV19; tentative D call: TRBD1 (6 bases). The CDR3 is 14 amino acids. V was trimmed by 4 bases and J by 5 bases, leaving 14 bases between them. From germline, CDR1 is LNHDA and CDR2 SQIVND (reference sequence). CDR3 bases: TGTGCCAGTAGTACGTACAGGGAAAGATATGGCTACACCTTC. Its protein product is CASSTYRERYGYTF. Filled out from reference TRBV19 and TRBJ1-2, the complete variable domain reads DGGITQSPKYLFRKEGQNVTLSCEQNLNHDAMYWYRQDPGQGLRLIYYSQIVNDFQKGDIAEGYSVSREKKESFPLTVTSAQKNPTAFYLCASSTYRERYGYTFGSGTRLTVV.

This CDR3 reads CASSQIWEKDQPQHF. CDR3 bases: TGCGCCAGCAGCCAGATATGGGAGAAAGATCAGCCCCAGCATTTT. The V gene is TRBV4-1, the J gene TRBJ1-5, with unresolved D. Germline CDR1 is MGHRA and CDR2 is YSYEKL. V gave up 3 bases and J gave up 5 bases, with 14 bases separating them. This CDR3 spans 15 amino acids.

This clone was counted a single time. The rearrangement uses TRBV7-2 and TRBJ2-5; D perhaps matches TRBD1 (6 bases). The CDR3 totals 15 residues. Deletions cut 4 bases from V and 2 bases from J, with 14 bases between. Germline V CDR1 and CDR2: SGHTA, FQGNSA. This CDR3 reads CASSSSGTLQETQYF. DNA of the CDR3: TGTGCCAGCAGCTCCTCCGGGACACTTCAAGAGACCCAGTACTTC.

V is TRBV4-1 and J is TRBJ2-1, with D uncertain. The CDR3 totals 16 residues. Looked up from germline, CDR1 is MGHRA and CDR2 is YSYEKL. The V end lost 0 bases, the J end lost 4 bases, and 13 bases lay between the germline ends. The CDR3 DNA reads TGCGCCAGCAGCCAAGATCTTGGCGGTATTTACAATGAGCAGTTCTTC. Amino acid sequence: CASSQDLGGIYNEQFF.

This clone was observed a few times. This chain links TRBV19 with TRBJ2-4; D is possibly TRBD1 (5 bases). The V end lost 1 base, the J end lost 6 bases, and 10 bases lay between the germline ends. Germline CDR1 is LNHDA and CDR2 is SQIVND (reference sequence). The CDR3 contains 14 residues. For the CDR3, the DNA is TGTGCCAGTAGTATAGGACAGCTTGGAAACATTCAGTACTTC. Its protein is CASSIGQLGNIQYF. The variable domain in full, with the rest retrieved from reference TRBV19 and TRBJ2-4, is DGGITQSPKYLFRKEGQNVTLSCEQNLNHDAMYWYRQDPGQGLRLIYYSQIVNDFQKGDIAEGYSVSREKKESFPLTVTSAQKNPTAFYLCASSIGQLGNIQYFGAGTRLSVL.

The CDR3 here is CASSLGRFFQPQHF. CDR3 bases: TGTGCCAGCAGTTTAGGTAGATTCTTTCAGCCCCAGCATTTT. The chain employs TRBV27 and TRBJ1-5; D gene ambiguous. Trimming took off 2 bases at V and 6 bases at J, with 11 bases between the two ends. This CDR3 comprises 14 residues. The germline gives CDR1 MNHEY, CDR2 SMNVEV (reference sequence).

J is TRBJ2-7 and V is TRBV5-1; tentatively, D is TRBD2 (6 bases). Germline loops: CDR1 SGHRS, CDR2 YFSETQ. V lost 4 bases to trimming and J lost 6 bases, with 20 bases between them. This CDR3 has 15 amino acids. CDR3 in DNA: TGCGCCAGCAGCCCCGGGACGGAGCCGGGACTCGAGCAGTACTTC. Amino acid sequence: CASSPGTEPGLEQYF.

The chain combines TRBV15 with TRBJ2-1; tentative D call: TRBD2 (6 bases). CDR1 is LNHNV and CDR2 is YYDKDF in the germline V gene (reference sequence). The CDR3 sequence is 14 residues long. Trimming took off 8 bases at V and 4 bases at J, with 15 bases between the two ends. The CDR3 DNA is TGTGCCACCCGGCCGGGTGGAGGGTACAATGAGCAGTTCTTC. This gives the protein CATRPGGGYNEQFF.

The genes are TRBV19 and TRBJ1-1; 8 bases agree with TRBD1. After removal of 5 bases from V and 2 bases from J, the junction contained 10 bases not matched to a gene. CDR1 is LNHDA, CDR2 SQIVND, per germline (reference sequence). The CDR3 is 16 amino acids. CDR3 residues: CASSPRTGRGNTEAFF. In DNA form, the CDR3 reads TGTGCCAGTAGTCCCCGGACAGGGAGGGGCAACACTGAAGCTTTCTTT.

The chain links TRBV10-3 to TRBJ2-1; TRBD2 aligns across 8 bases. The CDR3 runs to 15 residues. Germline loops: CDR1 ENHRY, CDR2 SYGVKD. The J segment lost 4 bases and the V segment lost 6 bases, leaving 8 bases of the junction unmatched. As DNA, the CDR3 is TGTGCCATCAGGAATAGCGGGAAAACTTACAATGAGCAGTTCTTC. Its protein product is CAIRNSGKTYNEQFF.

The CDR3 here is CASSPVLRGTDTQYF. The CDR3 coding sequence is TGTGCCAGCTCACCAGTCCTCAGGGGTACAGATACGCAGTATTTT. This chain links TRBV18 with TRBJ2-3, with a possible D match to TRBD1 (6 bases). V dropped 2 bases and J dropped 3 bases, with 12 bases sitting between them. The CDR3 runs to 15 residues. Per the germline V gene, CDR1 is KGHSH and CDR2 is LQKENI.

This clone was observed a few times. The rearrangement joins TRBV3-1 (or the pseudogene TRBV3-2) to TRBJ1-2, with TRBD1 as a possible D gene (5 bases). With 0 bases removed from V and 10 bases from J, the gap between germline ends came to 9 bases. This CDR3 contains 12 residues. Looked up from germline, CDR1 is LGHDT and CDR2 is YNNKEL (reference sequence). The CDR3 bases are TGTGCCAGCAGCCAAGAAGGGGTTGACTACACCTTC. Translating it yields CASSQEGVDYTF.

The gene calls are TRBV10-1 and TRBJ2-5; 11 bases line up with TRBD2. Trimming cost V 10 bases and J 3 bases; bases outside gene matches: 25. The CDR3 extends over 20 amino acids. Germline CDR1 is WNHNN and CDR2 is SYGVQD (reference sequence). The CDR3 protein is CAKLRKVNSGREDSKETQYF. The CDR3 nucleotides read TGCGCCAAACTAAGGAAGGTGAATAGCGGGAGGGAGGATTCGAAAGAGACCCAGTACTTC.

J is TRBJ2-1 and V is TRBV25-1, with TRBD1 matching 10 bases. Germline V CDR1 and CDR2: MGHDK, SYGVNS. V was clipped by 3 bases and J by 1 base; unmatched bases: 6. This CDR3 contains 17 residues. The CDR3 DNA reads TGTGCCAGCAGTGAGATGATGGGACAGGGGTCCTACAATGAGCAGTTCTTC. It is translated as CASSEMMGQGSYNEQFF.

The rearrangement uses TRBV5-5 and TRBJ2-3; 8 nucleotides agree with TRBD2. The CDR3 extends over 17 amino acids. CDR1 and CDR2 from the germline V gene are SGHKS and YYEKEE (reference sequence). V lost 0 bases, J lost 0 bases, and 6 bases stayed unmatched. The CDR3 DNA follows: TGTGCCAGCAGCTTGGCCTTAACTAGCGGAAGCACAGATACGCAGTATTTT. This codes for CASSLALTSGSTDTQYF.

V usage is TRBV29-1 and J usage is TRBJ1-1; 8 positions agree with TRBD1. The CDR3 is 12 residues long. Unmatched junction bases numbered 5, after V lost 7 bases and J lost 4 bases. Germline values: CDR1 SQVTM, CDR2 ANQGSEA. CDR3 nucleotide sequence: TGCAGCGCCTCGACAGGGGCCACTGAAGCTTTCTTT. Translation gives CSASTGATEAFF.